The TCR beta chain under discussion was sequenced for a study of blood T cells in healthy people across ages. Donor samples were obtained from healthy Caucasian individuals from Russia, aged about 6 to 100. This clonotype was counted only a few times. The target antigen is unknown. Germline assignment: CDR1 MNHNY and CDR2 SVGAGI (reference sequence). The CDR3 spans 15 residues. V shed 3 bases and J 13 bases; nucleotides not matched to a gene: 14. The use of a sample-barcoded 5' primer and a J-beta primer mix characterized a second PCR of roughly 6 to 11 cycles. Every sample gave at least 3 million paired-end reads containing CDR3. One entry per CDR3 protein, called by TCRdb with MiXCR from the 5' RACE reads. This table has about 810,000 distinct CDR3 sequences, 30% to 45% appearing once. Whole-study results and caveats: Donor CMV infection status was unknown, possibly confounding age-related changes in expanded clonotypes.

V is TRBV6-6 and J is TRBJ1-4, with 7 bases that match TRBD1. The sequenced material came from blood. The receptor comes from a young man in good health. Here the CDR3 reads CASSYSRTGPEGLFF. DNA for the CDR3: TGTGCCAGCAGTTATTCACGGACAGGCCCGGAGGGACTGTTTTTT.